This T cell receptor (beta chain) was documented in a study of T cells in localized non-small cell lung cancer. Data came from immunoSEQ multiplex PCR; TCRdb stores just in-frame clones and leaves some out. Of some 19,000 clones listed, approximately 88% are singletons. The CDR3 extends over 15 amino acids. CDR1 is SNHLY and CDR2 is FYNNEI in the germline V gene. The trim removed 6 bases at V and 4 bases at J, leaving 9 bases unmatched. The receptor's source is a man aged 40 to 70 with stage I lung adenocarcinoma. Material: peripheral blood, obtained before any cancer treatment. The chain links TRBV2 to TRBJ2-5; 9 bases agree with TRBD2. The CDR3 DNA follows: TGTGCCAGCAGGCGGCGGGGGGGAGCGCCAGAGACCCAGTACTTC. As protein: CASRRRGGAPETQYF. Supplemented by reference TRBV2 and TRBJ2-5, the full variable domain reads EPEVTQTPSHQVTQMGQEVILRCVPISNHLYFYWYRQILGQKVEFLVSFYNNEISEKSEIFDDQFSVERPDGSNFTLKIRSTKLEDSAMYFCASRRRGGAPETQYFGPGTRLLVL.